This T cell receptor (beta chain) was found in a study of shared clonotypes between healthy human individuals. Clones were sequenced by immunoSEQ multiplex PCR, and TCRdb holds only the in-frame ones, with some missing. The table includes hundreds of thousands of clones, around three quarters detected once. CDR1 is MGHDK and CDR2 is SYGVNS in the germline V gene. This CDR3 comprises 15 residues. V gave up 2 bases and J gave up 3 bases, with 11 bases separating them. Sample: memory CD4+ T cells sorted from blood. As to subset: CD45RA-negative fraction. This rearrangement joins TRBV25-1 to TRBJ2-1, with D tentatively TRBD1 (6 bases). The receptor's source is a woman between 25 and 40 years old in good health. The CDR3 bases are TGTGCCAGCAGTGAACAGGACAGTTTCTACAATGAGCAGTTCTTC. It yields the protein CASSEQDSFYNEQFF.